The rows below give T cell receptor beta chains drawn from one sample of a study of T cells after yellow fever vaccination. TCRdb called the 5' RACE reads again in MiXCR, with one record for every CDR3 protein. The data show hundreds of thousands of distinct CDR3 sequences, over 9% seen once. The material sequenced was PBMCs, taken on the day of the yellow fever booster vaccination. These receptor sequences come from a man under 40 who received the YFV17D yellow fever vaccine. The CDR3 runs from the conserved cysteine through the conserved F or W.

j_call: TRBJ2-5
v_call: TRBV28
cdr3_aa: CASTPTVGTGEVTQYF

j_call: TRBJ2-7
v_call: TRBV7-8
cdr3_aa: CASSLVATAGTSVYEQYF

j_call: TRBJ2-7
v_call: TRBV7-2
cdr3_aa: CASSPTSMTGREQYF

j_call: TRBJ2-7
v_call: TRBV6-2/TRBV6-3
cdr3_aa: CASGFSSGRANEQYF

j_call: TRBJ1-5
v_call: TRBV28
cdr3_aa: CASSFLVVGNQPQHF

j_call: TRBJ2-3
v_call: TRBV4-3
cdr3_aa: CASSPLGGAPDTQYF

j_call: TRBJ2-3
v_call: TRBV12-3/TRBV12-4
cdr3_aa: CASSLNLGTDTQYF

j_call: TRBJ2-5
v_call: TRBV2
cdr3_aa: CASTFLTSAGETQYF

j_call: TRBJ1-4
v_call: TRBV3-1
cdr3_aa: CASSQVDEKLFF

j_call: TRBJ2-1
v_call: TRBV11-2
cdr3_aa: CASSLDPYSYNEQFF